These 29 T cell receptor beta chains originate from one sample sequenced in a study of Graves' ophthalmopathy and Graves' hyperthyroidism (dated by TCRdb to 2017 to 2018). Sequencer: Illumina HiSeq 2000. TCR beta CDR3 regions were amplified from RNA transcripts for repertoire sequencing. HTBI primers and the Qiagen OneStep RT-PCR kit were used in a first-round RT-PCR, which was followed by a second-round multiplex PCR, size selection and purification. Through fastp at Q25 and MiXCR, TCRdb rebuilt clones from the public reads, retaining in-frame beta chains. Rows matching on CDR3 protein sequence are summarized as one entry with the most common DNA and genes. A total of roughly 230,000 distinct CDR3 sequences appear in this sample, around a fifth of them only once. In total, the top ten clones hold under 55% of the sample. The sample comprised peripheral blood. All receptors derive from a woman aged 45-59 years with Graves' ophthalmopathy. Donor details come from another sample of the same person, matched by shared clones.

In this sample, this clonotype turned up many times. This chain connects TRBV7-8 to TRBJ2-7; possibly TRBD2 for D (6 bases). Trimming took off 8 bases at V and 11 bases at J, with 22 bases between the two ends. The CDR3 length is 13 residues. The germline V gene has CDR1 SGHVS and CDR2 FQNEAQ. The CDR3 sequence: CASLLMEGLEEYF. The DNA of the CDR3 is TGTGCCAGCCTCCTTATGGAGGGACTTGAAGAGTACTTC.

A note on this clonotype: A read error may account for a junction end that differs from germline. This chain connects TRBV12-3 or TRBV12-4 to TRBJ1-4, with D hard to call. The CDR3 is 15 amino acids. CDR3 coding DNA: TGTGCCAGCAGTTTGGAGGGTACGTTAAATGAAAATCTGTTTTTT. Translated, it gives CASSLEGTLNENLFF.

This clonotype was seen at least ten times. The J gene is TRBJ2-7, the V gene TRBV2; 8 bases align to TRBD2. J gave up 0 bases and V 2 bases, and 3 bases lay outside the gene matches. The CDR3 length is 15 residues. CDR1 and CDR2 (germline): SNHLY, FYNNEI. The CDR3 loop reads CASSERTSYSYEQYF. In DNA, the CDR3 is TGTGCCAGCAGTGAAAGGACTAGCTACTCCTACGAGCAGTACTTC.

This clonotype came up a few times. One junction end does not reproduce the germline sequence, and a read error may be involved. The DNA of the CDR3 is TGTGCCATCAGTGAGTCGGCGGAAGCCGCGTCCAACGAGCAGTCCTTC. Translation: CAISESAEAASNEQSF. The gene calls are TRBV10-3 and TRBJ2-7, with D unclear. CDR3 length: 16 amino acids. The germline gives CDR1 ENHRY, CDR2 SYGVKD.

The V gene is TRBV20-1, the J gene TRBJ2-7; maybe TRBD2 (5 bases). Germline V gene sequence: CDR1 DFQATT, CDR2 SNEGSKA (reference sequence). Deletions cut 6 bases from V and 9 bases from J, with 24 bases between. The CDR3 is 14 residues long. This CDR3 reads CSALKGGYPNRQYF. CDR3 DNA: TGCAGTGCCCTCAAGGGCGGGTACCCAAATCGGCAGTACTTC.

This clonotype was observed many times. The gene calls are TRBV2 and TRBJ2-7; 8 nucleotides agree with TRBD2. V shed 4 bases and J 1 base; nucleotides not matched to a gene: 6. Germline CDR1 SNHLY, CDR2 FYNNEI. CDR3 length: 15 amino acids. The CDR3 region has the DNA TGTGCCAGCAGTGGGAAGACTAGCGCATCCTACGAGCAGTACTTC. Protein product: CASSGKTSASYEQYF.

This clonotype was found many times. The chain uses TRBV29-1 and TRBJ1-1; TRBD1 is a possible D gene (5 bases). This CDR3 is built from 14 residues. Germline V CDR1 and CDR2: SQVTM, ANQGSEA. V lost 4 bases and J lost 1, with 13 bases in between. DNA for the CDR3: TGCAGCGTTGGGGGCGGATTGGGGAACACTGAAGCTTTCTTT. Encoded protein: CSVGGGLGNTEAFF.

This clonotype was counted at least ten times. At one boundary the junction diverges from the germline segment, which might be a read error. CDR3 in amino acids: CATHPGQGPWMIF. As DNA, the CDR3 is TGTGCCACTCACCCGGGACAGGGTCCTTGGATGATCTTT. This rearrangement joins TRBV10-3 to TRBJ1-1; 9 bases map to TRBD1. The germline V gene has CDR1 ENHRY and CDR2 SYGVKD. This CDR3 contains 13 residues.

This clonotype has a count of ten or more. V gene TRBV28 combines with J gene TRBJ2-1; 9 bases line up with TRBD1. CDR1 is MDHEN and CDR2 is SYDVKM in the germline V gene. The CDR3 is 16 residues long. V shed 4 bases and J 7 bases; nucleotides not matched to a gene: 11. The CDR3 spells CASSYQFGQGTNEQFF. CDR3 sequence (DNA): TGTGCCAGCAGTTACCAATTCGGACAGGGGACGAATGAGCAGTTCTTC.

This clonotype was picked up many times. At one boundary the junction diverges from the germline segment, which might be a read error. Written as DNA, the CDR3 is TGTGCCAGCAGTTCGTGGACAGGGGGCCCTGGCCAAGAGAACCAGTACTTC. Protein product: CASSSWTGGPGQENQYF. This sequence joins TRBV6-5 and TRBJ2-5; 11 positions agree with TRBD1. CDR3 length equals 17 residues. Germline V gene lookup returns CDR1 MNHEY and CDR2 SVGAGI.

There are many counts of this clonotype. V gene TRBV12-3 or TRBV12-4 combines with J gene TRBJ2-5, with D maybe TRBD1 (5 bases). The V gene lost 10 bases and the J gene lost 5 bases, with 20 bases spanning the gap. The CDR3 sequence is 14 residues long. The CDR3 DNA reads TGTGCCACCCCCGGCCAGGGCCAACGGGAGACCCAGTACTTC. As protein: CATPGQGQRETQYF.

At least ten counts were recorded for this clonotype. The chain carries TRBV6-5 and TRBJ2-7, with 7 positions matching TRBD1. The CDR3 sequence is 16 residues long. Looked up from germline, CDR1 is MNHEY and CDR2 is SVGAGI. Trimming removed 4 bases from V and 0 bases from J; junction bases left unmatched: 9. In DNA, the CDR3 is TGTGCCAGCAGTTTAATTTTGGGACAGTACTCCTACGAGCAGTACTTC. Its protein is CASSLILGQYSYEQYF.

A single count supports this clonotype. The chain links TRBV12-3 or TRBV12-4 to TRBJ1-1, with 8 bases matching TRBD1. V trimming: 2 bases; J trimming: 2 bases; junction bases outside the gene matches: 4. This CDR3 is 15 amino acids long. This CDR3 is CASSLSTGGNTEAFF. CDR3 nucleotide sequence: TGTGCCAGCAGTTTATCTACAGGGGGAAACACTGAAGCTTTCTTT.

This clonotype came up many times. This chain connects TRBV24-1 to TRBJ2-2, with 7 positions matching TRBD1. This CDR3 comprises 16 residues. Germline V gives CDR1 KGHDR, CDR2 SFDVKD. The V segment lost 5 bases and the J segment 6 bases; nucleotides outside the gene matches: 11. CDR3 DNA: TGTGCCACCAGTGGCGACAGGGAAAGAAGTGCCGGGGAGCTGTTTTTT. It is translated as CATSGDRERSAGELFF.

This clonotype was observed at least ten times. The rearrangement links TRBV12-3 or TRBV12-4 to TRBJ1-6, with D uncertain. The V end lost 1 base, the J end lost 6 bases, and 10 bases lay between the germline ends. The CDR3 has 15 amino acids. CDR3 loop: CASSLGEPSNSPLHF. The CDR3 region has the DNA TGTGCCAGCAGTTTAGGAGAACCGAGTAATTCACCCCTCCACTTT.

This clonotype came up many times. This chain's CDR3 is CASSLRRGSAVNTEAFF. Here the CDR3 DNA reads TGTGCCAGCAGTTTAAGGAGGGGTAGTGCGGTGAACACTGAAGCTTTCTTT. V usage is TRBV12-3 or TRBV12-4 and J usage is TRBJ1-1; D possibly corresponds to TRBD1 (5 bases). V gave up 2 bases and J gave up 0 bases, with 16 bases separating them. The length of the CDR3 is 17 residues.

This clonotype has only a few counts. This chain connects TRBV6-5 to TRBJ1-5; D is uncertain. Trimming removed 0 bases from V and 7 bases from J, with 7 bases in between. This CDR3 has 13 residues. Germline assignment: CDR1 MNHEY and CDR2 SVGAGI. CDR3 protein: CASSYSISQPQHF. The CDR3 nucleotides are TGTGCCAGCAGTTACTCGATCTCCCAGCCCCAGCATTTT.

This clonotype was counted between two and nine times. With a much larger clone just one base away, this may be a read error. The chain has TRBV2 and TRBJ1-1; 10 bases map to TRBD1. Germline CDR1 and CDR2: SNHLY and FYNNEI. The CDR3 is 13 amino acids. The DNA for the CDR3 is TGTGTCGGACAGACAGGGGGCCGGACTGAAGCTTTCTTT. Encoded protein: CVGQTGGRTEAFF.

This clonotype has just one count. The rearrangement uses TRBV10-3 and TRBJ2-5; D is unclear. Trimming pared 0 bases from V and 2 bases from J, leaving 10 bases between. Germline lookup yields CDR1 ENHRY and CDR2 SYGVKD. The length of the CDR3 is 15 residues. CDR3 residues: CAISESIRVQETQYF. CDR3 DNA sequence: TGTGCCATCAGTGAGTCGATCAGAGTTCAAGAGACCCAGTACTTC.

This clonotype occurred many times. The gene calls are TRBV6-5 and TRBJ2-2; weak D call: TRBD2 (6 bases). Germline V gives CDR1 MNHEY, CDR2 SVGAGI. Trimming took 2 bases from V and 4 from J, leaving 8 bases between them. The CDR3 contains 14 residues. The CDR3 spells CASSYGEVTGELFF. Written as DNA, the CDR3 is TGTGCCAGCAGTTACGGGGAGGTCACCGGGGAGCTGTTTTTT.

Turning to this clonotype: A clone one base away is much larger, so this may be a read error. This chain uses TRBV6-1 with TRBJ1-2, with no clear D. This CDR3 has 11 amino acids. V was pared by 6 bases and J by 3 bases, with 5 bases between. Germline V gives CDR1 MNHNS, CDR2 SASEGT. The CDR3 DNA sequence: TGTGCCAGCAGCACTCACTATGGCTACACCTTC. Its protein product is CASSTHYGYTF.

This sequence joins TRBV6-5 and TRBJ1-5; possible D gene TRBD1, 5 bases. V was clipped by 2 bases and J by 3 bases, with 8 bases between them. The CDR3 covers 14 residues. Germline CDR1 and CDR2: MNHEY and SVGAGI. CDR3 sequence (DNA): TGTGCCAGCAGTTACGGGGGTATCAATCAGCCCCAGCATTTT. Its translation is CASSYGGINQPQHF.

This clonotype was observed many times. J is TRBJ1-2 and V is TRBV30, with D possibly matching TRBD1 (5 bases). There are 14 residues in the CDR3. CDR1 is GTSNPN, CDR2 SVGIG, per germline (reference sequence). The V end was cut by 3 bases, the J end by 7 bases, with 18 bases between. This chain's CDR3 is CAWRPGTGVFGYTF. The CDR3, as DNA: TGTGCCTGGAGGCCCGGGACCGGGGTTTTTGGCTACACCTTC.

This clonotype was seen many times. The V and J genes are TRBV14 and TRBJ1-1; no firm D call. CDR3 size: 15 residues. Trimming pared 4 bases from V and 1 base from J, leaving 13 bases between. The germline V gene has CDR1 SGHDN and CDR2 FVKESK. CDR3 sequence: CASSRASWGNTEAFF. For the CDR3, the DNA is TGTGCCAGCAGCCGAGCGAGTTGGGGGAACACTGAAGCTTTCTTT.

This clonotype was counted ten times or more. The chain combines TRBV28 with TRBJ2-5; D is unclear. CDR3 length equals 13 residues. V shed 6 bases and J shed 0 bases, with 8 bases lying between them. CDR1 MDHEN and CDR2 SYDVKM come from the germline V gene. The CDR3 region has the DNA TGTGCCAGCAGACTACGGTACCAAGAGACCCAGTACTTC. It yields the protein CASRLRYQETQYF.

This clonotype was observed many times. V and J are TRBV30 and TRBJ1-1, with D perhaps TRBD1 (6 bases). Germline CDR1 reads GTSNPN; CDR2 reads SVGIG (reference sequence). This CDR3 region has 14 residues. V lost 3 bases and J 1 base, leaving 12 bases between the germline ends. The CDR3 is CAWRYGQWNTEAFF. DNA of the CDR3: TGTGCCTGGAGATACGGACAGTGGAACACTGAAGCTTTCTTT.

This clonotype occurred a few times. The CDR3 DNA sequence: TGTGCCAGCTCAGCCTACAGGGGCGACAACGAGCAGTACTTC. The encoded protein is CASSAYRGDNEQYF. The chain has TRBV18 and TRBJ2-7, with TRBD1 matching over 7 bases. The length of the CDR3 is 14 residues. V lost 5 bases to trimming and J lost 5 bases; unmatched junction nucleotides: 9. Germline V gives CDR1 KGHSH, CDR2 LQKENI.

This clonotype has only a few counts. The CDR3 spells CASRAGTDYGYTF. The CDR3 nucleotides are TGTGCCAGCAGAGCCGGGACAGACTATGGCTACACCTTC. The chain is built from TRBV6-5 and TRBJ1-2, with 7 bases matching TRBD1. This CDR3 spans 13 amino acids. The V gene's germline CDR1 is MNHEY and CDR2 SVGAGI. The trim removed 6 bases at V and 3 bases at J, leaving 4 bases unmatched.

This clonotype was seen many times. The chain employs TRBV6-1 and TRBJ1-1, with D maybe TRBD1 (5 bases). Trimming stripped 2 bases from V and 5 bases from J, with 12 bases between. This CDR3 comprises 14 residues. The germline V gene encodes CDR1 MNHNS and CDR2 SASEGT. The CDR3 nucleotides are TGTGCCAGCAGTGAAACGAGGGGTAGGACTGAAGCTTTCTTT. This gives the protein CASSETRGRTEAFF.